The 5 T cell receptor beta chains below all came from one sample that was sequenced in a study of regulatory T cells in long-lasting Graves disease. TCR beta libraries were built with iRepertoire HTBI primers and Arm-PCR of CDR3 regions. TCRdb reprocessed the multiplex PCR reads with MiXCR, giving one entry per CDR3 protein. This table has around 450,000 distinct CDR3 sequences, roughly 15% appearing once. Time point described: newly diagnosed GD, antithyroid drugs for less than 3 months. Generation of the TCR library employed RNA extracted from PBMCs. This sample was shared with a second study, whose subject was T cells in Graves' hyperthyroidism and ophthalmopathy.

Source: peripheral blood mononuclear cells (PBMCs), taken at new diagnosis, from a patient treated with antithyroid drugs. The receptors stem from a man aged 35-49 years with Graves disease.

This clonotype was counted at least ten times. V is TRBV7-9 and J is TRBJ2-5; 8 bases fit TRBD1. The V gene end was trimmed by 5 bases and the J gene end by 5 bases; junction bases not matched to a gene: 7. CDR1 is SEHNR, CDR2 FQNEAQ, per germline (reference sequence). This CDR3 comprises 14 residues. The CDR3 coding sequence is TGTGCCAGCAGCGCCGGACAGGGCTGGGAGACCCAGTACTTC. Protein: CASSAGQGWETQYF.

In its sample, this clonotype was seen many times. The genes are TRBV3-1 and TRBJ2-2, with D possibly being TRBD2 (6 bases). V gave up 4 bases and J gave up 2 bases, with 20 bases separating them. Germline assignment: CDR1 LGHDT and CDR2 YNNKEL (reference sequence). This CDR3 is built from 18 residues. CDR3 region: CASSPSWDRDFNTGELFF. The CDR3 coding sequence is TGTGCCAGCAGCCCATCATGGGACCGGGACTTTAACACCGGGGAGCTGTTTTTT.

V usage is TRBV29-1 and J usage is TRBJ2-2, with 7 positions matching TRBD2. Trimming took 3 bases from V and 4 from J; bases not matched to a gene: 8. The germline gives CDR1 SQVTM, CDR2 ANQGSEA. This CDR3 has 15 residues. The CDR3 DNA sequence: TGCAGCGTTGATTGGGAGGGATTGTCCACCGGGGAGCTGTTTTTT. Translated: CSVDWEGLSTGELFF.

This clonotype has a count of ten or more. V and J are TRBV2 and TRBJ2-7; tentative D call: TRBD1 (7 bases). CDR3 length: 15 residues. Trimming stripped 5 bases from V and 6 bases from J, with 20 bases between. Germline loops: CDR1 SNHLY, CDR2 FYNNEI. CDR3 DNA: TGTGCCAGCAGTTTCACTCAGGGGGGAAGCTTCGAGCAGTACTTC. The encoded protein is CASSFTQGGSFEQYF. Drawing the rest from reference TRBV2 and TRBJ2-7, the complete variable domain is EPEVTQTPSHQVTQMGQEVILRCVPISNHLYFYWYRQILGQKVEFLVSFYNNEISEKSEIFDDQFSVERPDGSNFTLKIRSTKLEDSAMYFCASSFTQGGSFEQYFGPGTRLTVT.

The chain has TRBV6-8 and TRBJ2-1; no clear D. V lost 7 bases to trimming and J lost 11 bases, with 12 bases between them. This CDR3 region has 11 residues. Per germline, CDR1 MNHGY and CDR2 SAAAGT. The CDR3: CASMPLYKQFF. The CDR3 DNA follows: TGTGCCAGCATGCCCCTTTATAAGCAGTTCTTC.